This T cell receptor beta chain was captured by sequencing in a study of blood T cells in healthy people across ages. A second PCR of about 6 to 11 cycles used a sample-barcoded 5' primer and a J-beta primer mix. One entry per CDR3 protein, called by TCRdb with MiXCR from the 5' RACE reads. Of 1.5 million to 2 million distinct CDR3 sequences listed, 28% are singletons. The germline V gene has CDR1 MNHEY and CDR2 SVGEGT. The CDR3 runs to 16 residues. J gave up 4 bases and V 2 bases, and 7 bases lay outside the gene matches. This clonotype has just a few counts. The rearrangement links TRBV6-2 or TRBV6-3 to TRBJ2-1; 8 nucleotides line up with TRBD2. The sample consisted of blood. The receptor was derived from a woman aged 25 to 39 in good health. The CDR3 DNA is TGTGCCAGCAGTTACCGCGGCGGGAGGTCTTACAATGAGCAGTTCTTC. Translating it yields CASSYRGGRSYNEQFF.